This TCR beta chain was captured by sequencing in a study of blood T cell repertoires in COVID-19. Study summary: COVID-19 samples from acute and convalescent phases originated in the United States, Italy and Spain. T cells, B-cell-depleted T cells, or PBMCs provided the cDNA or gDNA that served as material.

In the authors' methods: Amplifying reference gene primers gave estimates of nucleated cell counts. The assay was immunoSEQ multiplex PCR, and TCRdb's table has in-frame clones only and misses some. The V and J calls and clone size were taken over from that table, and D and trimming were inferred from the DNA. The sample has some 160,000 clones, 80% to 90% seen once. Germline-derived CDR1 and CDR2 are SQVTM and ANQGSEA. The CDR3 contains 8 residues. Trimming removed 5 bases at V and 14 bases at J, with 9 bases between. The specimen was peripheral blood. The TCR sequence derives from a woman in her 70s who had recovered from COVID-19. The chain links TRBV29-1 to TRBJ1-2; D is ambiguous. CDR3 sequence: CSVYSGTF. DNA of the CDR3: TGCAGCGTTTACAGTGGGACCTTC.